The 3 T cell receptor beta chains below all came from one sample that was sequenced in a study of shared clonotypes between healthy human individuals. Data came from immunoSEQ multiplex PCR; TCRdb stores just in-frame clones and leaves some out. The table lists about 490,000 clones, less than 80% of them singletons. The sample was PBMCs. The source is a woman in her 40s in good health. Some clones in this sample may be carry-over from other donors' samples.

The chain is built from TRBV20-1 and TRBJ2-1; unclear D gene. The CDR3 sequence is 10 residues long. Trimming pared 1 base from V and 8 bases from J, leaving 3 bases between. Germline V gives CDR1 DFQATT, CDR2 SNEGSKA (reference sequence). CDR3 nucleotides: TGCAGTGCTAGAGGACATGAGCAGTTCTTC. The encoded protein is CSARGHEQFF.

V and J are TRBV25-1 and TRBJ1-3; D call uncertain. V was clipped by 3 bases and J by 4 bases, with 10 bases between them. The CDR3 sequence is 14 residues long. Germline CDR1 is MGHDK and CDR2 is SYGVNS. The CDR3 sequence is CASSDRTAGNTIYF. In DNA form, the CDR3 reads TGTGCCAGCAGTGACAGGACGGCGGGAAACACCATATATTTT.

The chain joins TRBV18 to TRBJ2-2; 11 nucleotides agree with TRBD1. J lost 6 bases, V lost 4 bases, and 10 bases had no gene match. Germline CDR1 is KGHSH and CDR2 is LQKENI. The CDR3 has 17 residues. CDR3 residues: CASSQGKDRGLAGELFF. CDR3 nucleotides: TGTGCCAGCTCACAGGGAAAGGACAGGGGGCTCGCCGGGGAGCTGTTTTTT. The variable domain in full, with the rest retrieved from reference TRBV18 and TRBJ2-2, is NAGVMQNPRHLVRRRGQEARLRCSPMKGHSHVYWYRQLPEEGLKFMVYLQKENIIDESGMPKERFSAEFPKEGPSILRIQQVVRGDSAAYFCASSQGKDRGLAGELFFGEGSRLTVL.